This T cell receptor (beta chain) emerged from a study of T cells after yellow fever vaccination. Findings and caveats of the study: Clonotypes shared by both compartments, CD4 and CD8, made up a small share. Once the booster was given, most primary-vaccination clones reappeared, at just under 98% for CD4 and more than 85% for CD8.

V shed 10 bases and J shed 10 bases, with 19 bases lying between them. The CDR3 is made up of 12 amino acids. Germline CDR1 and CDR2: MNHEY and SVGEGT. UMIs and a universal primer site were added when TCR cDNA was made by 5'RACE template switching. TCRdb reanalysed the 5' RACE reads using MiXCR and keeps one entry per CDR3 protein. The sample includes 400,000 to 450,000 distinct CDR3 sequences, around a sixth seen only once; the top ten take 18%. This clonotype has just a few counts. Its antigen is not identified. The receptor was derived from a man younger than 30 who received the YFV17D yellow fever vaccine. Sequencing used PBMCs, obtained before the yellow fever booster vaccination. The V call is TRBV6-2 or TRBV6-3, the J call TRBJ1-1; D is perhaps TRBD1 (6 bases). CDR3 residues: CATTPRGKGAFF. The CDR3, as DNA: TGTGCCACCACCCCGAGGGGGAAGGGAGCTTTCTTT.